This record looks at one T cell receptor beta chain sequence and its context. The antigen is not known. This record comes from a study of synovial regulatory T cells in juvenile arthritis. The study's findings and limits: Inflammation-associated Treg cells in blood had less TCR diversity than the remaining blood Treg cells.

The assay was immunoSEQ multiplex PCR, and TCRdb's table has in-frame clones only and misses some. Its table lists around 10,000 clones. The CDR3 extends over 13 amino acids. DNA is not recorded here. Per the germline V gene, CDR1 is SNHLY and CDR2 is FYNNEI. The sequenced sample consisted of Treg cells from blood. Described subset: remaining (HLA-DR-negative) circulating blood Treg cells. The TCR comes from a donor aged 2-35 years with juvenile idiopathic arthritis. The chain couples TRBV2 to TRBJ2-4. CDR3 in amino acids: CASSEGYRNIQYF.